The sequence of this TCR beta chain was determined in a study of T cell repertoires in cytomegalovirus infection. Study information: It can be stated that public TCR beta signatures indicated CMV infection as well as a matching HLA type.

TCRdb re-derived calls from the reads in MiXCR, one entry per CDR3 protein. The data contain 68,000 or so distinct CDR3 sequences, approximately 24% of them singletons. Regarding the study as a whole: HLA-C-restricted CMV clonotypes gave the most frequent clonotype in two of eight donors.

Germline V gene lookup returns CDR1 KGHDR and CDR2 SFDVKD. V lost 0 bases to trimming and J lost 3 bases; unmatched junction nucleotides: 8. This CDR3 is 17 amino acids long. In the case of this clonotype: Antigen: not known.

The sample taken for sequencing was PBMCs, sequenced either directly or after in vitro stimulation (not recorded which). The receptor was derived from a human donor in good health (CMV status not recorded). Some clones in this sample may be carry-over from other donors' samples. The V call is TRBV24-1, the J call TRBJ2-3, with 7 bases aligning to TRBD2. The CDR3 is CATSDLSSGETTDTQYF. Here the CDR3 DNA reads TGTGCCACCAGTGATTTGTCTAGCGGAGAAACTACAGATACGCAGTATTTT.